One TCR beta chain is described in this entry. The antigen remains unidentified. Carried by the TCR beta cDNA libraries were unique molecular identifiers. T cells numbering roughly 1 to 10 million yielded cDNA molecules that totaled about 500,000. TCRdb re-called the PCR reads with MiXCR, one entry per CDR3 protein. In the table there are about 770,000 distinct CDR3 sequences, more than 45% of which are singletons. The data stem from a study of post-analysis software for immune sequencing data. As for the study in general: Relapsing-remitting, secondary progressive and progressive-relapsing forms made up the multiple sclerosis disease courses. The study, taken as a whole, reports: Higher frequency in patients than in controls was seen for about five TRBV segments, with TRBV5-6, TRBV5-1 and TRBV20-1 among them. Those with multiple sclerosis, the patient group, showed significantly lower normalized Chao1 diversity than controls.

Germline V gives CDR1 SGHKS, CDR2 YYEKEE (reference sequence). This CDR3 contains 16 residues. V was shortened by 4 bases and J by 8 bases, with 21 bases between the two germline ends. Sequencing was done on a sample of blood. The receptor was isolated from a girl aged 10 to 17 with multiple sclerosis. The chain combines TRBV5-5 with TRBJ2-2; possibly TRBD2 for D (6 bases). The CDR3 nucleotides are TGTGCCAGCAGCCCGGCGGGGATGGTCCTTGGAGGGGAGCTGTTTTTT. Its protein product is CASSPAGMVLGGELFF.